Shown below are 11 T cell receptor beta chains from a single sample sequenced in a study of T-cell reconstitution after alpha-beta-depleted transplantation in children. As it was prepared, the TCRbeta library received unique molecular identifiers. One entry per CDR3 protein results from TCRdb running MiXCR on the PCR reads. The sample contains 500,000 to 750,000 distinct CDR3 sequences, roughly 27% of which appear only once. The sample was PBMCs, taken before TCRalphabeta/CD19-depleted stem cell transplant. These receptors were obtained from a boy under two years old with Wiskott-Aldrich syndrome, due to receive a stem cell transplant.

The gene calls are TRBV12-3 or TRBV12-4 and TRBJ2-5; possible D gene TRBD1, 6 bases. Trimming cost V 3 bases and J 0 bases, with 8 bases left between them. This CDR3 is 14 amino acids long. The CDR3 here is CASSFGQYQETQYF. In DNA form, the CDR3 reads TGTGCCAGCAGTTTCGGACAGTACCAAGAGACCCAGTACTTC.

This clonotype showed up just a few times. This rearrangement joins TRBV10-3 to TRBJ2-5; D is unclear. Germline V gene data show CDR1 as ENHRY and CDR2 as SYGVKD. The V and J ends lost 11 bases and 1 base respectively, with 11 bases between them. The CDR3 extends over 12 amino acids. The CDR3 bases are TGTGCCTCTACTTCCAGCCAAGAGACCCAGTACTTC. Its translation is CASTSSQETQYF.

This clonotype was seen a handful of times. The J gene is TRBJ2-7, the V gene TRBV27; TRBD2 agrees at 9 bases. The CDR3 totals 14 residues. CDR1 is MNHEY and CDR2 is SMNVEV in the germline V gene (reference sequence). V was pared by 3 bases and J by 3 bases, with 3 bases of the junction left unmatched. The CDR3 spells CASSFGAGGYEQYF. CDR3 nucleotides: TGTGCCAGCAGTTTCGGAGCGGGGGGCTACGAGCAGTACTTC.

This clonotype appeared a few times. This sequence joins TRBV5-1 and TRBJ2-1; TRBD2 matches at 14 bases. CDR3 size: 14 residues. Germline V gives CDR1 SGHRS, CDR2 YFSETQ. After removal of 7 bases from V and 15 bases from J, the junction contained 12 bases not matched to a gene. The CDR3 loop reads CASDSGTSGRLLFF. The CDR3 DNA is TGCGCCAGCGACTCCGGGACTAGCGGGAGATTGTTGTTCTTC. Together with reference TRBV5-1 and TRBJ2-1, the CDR3 gives the full variable domain: KAGVTQTPRYLIKTRGQQVTLSCSPISGHRSVSWYQQTPGQGLQFLFEYFSETQRNKGNFPGRFSGRQFSNSRSEMNVSTLELGDSALYLCASDSGTSGRLLFFGPGTRLTVL.

This clonotype was seen a few times. The J gene is TRBJ2-4, the V gene TRBV12-3 or TRBV12-4; 10 bases fit TRBD1. V shed 3 bases, J shed 7 bases, and the junction held 9 bases outside the gene matches. The CDR3 loop spans 16 amino acids. The CDR3 DNA is TGTGCCAGCAGTTTGGGGCCGACAGGGGGCAGGAACATTCAGTACTTC. It encodes CASSLGPTGGRNIQYF.

J is TRBJ2-1 and V is TRBV12-3 or TRBV12-4; perhaps TRBD2 as D (5 bases). The CDR3 has 14 amino acids. V lost 3 bases and J 4 bases, leaving 10 bases between the germline ends. CDR3 region: CASSFLSGYNEQFF. The CDR3 DNA reads as TGTGCCAGCAGTTTCCTGAGCGGATACAATGAGCAGTTCTTC.

V is TRBV9 and J is TRBJ1-1; TRBD1 might be the D (5 bases). This CDR3 comprises 20 residues. The germline gives CDR1 SGDLS, CDR2 YYNGEE. The V gene lost 0 bases and the J gene lost 0 bases, with 24 bases spanning the gap. The CDR3 DNA reads TGTGCCAGCAGCGTAGGTCAACTCAGCGACAGACAAACCCTGAACACTGAAGCTTTCTTT. Translating it yields CASSVGQLSDRQTLNTEAFF.

The rearrangement joins TRBV5-5 to TRBJ2-2; 8 positions match TRBD1. Trimming took 4 bases from V and 0 from J; bases not matched to a gene: 11. This CDR3 contains 18 residues. The V gene's germline CDR1 is SGHKS and CDR2 YYEKEE (reference sequence). The CDR3 bases are TGTGCCAGCAGCGATGAGGACAGGGCTACTTCGAACACCGGGGAGCTGTTTTTT. Its protein is CASSDEDRATSNTGELFF.

This clonotype was seen more than once but under ten times. The gene calls are TRBV5-1 and TRBJ2-1; 7 bases are shared with TRBD1. V lost 2 bases, J lost 3 bases, and 5 bases stayed unmatched. In germline, CDR1 is SGHRS, CDR2 YFSETQ. The CDR3 sequence is 15 residues long. The DNA for the CDR3 is TGCGCCAGCAGCTTATGGGACAGTGACTACAATGAGCAGTTCTTC. Translated, it gives CASSLWDSDYNEQFF.

The CDR3 sequence: CAISESVLSGANVLTF. For the CDR3, the DNA is TGTGCCATCAGTGAGTCGGTACTCTCTGGGGCCAACGTCCTGACTTTC. The chain employs TRBV10-3 and TRBJ2-6; no clear D gene. CDR1 and CDR2 from the germline V gene are ENHRY and SYGVKD. The CDR3 loop spans 16 amino acids. Trimming stripped 0 bases from V and 0 bases from J, with 6 bases between.

The chain is built from TRBV7-9 and TRBJ1-1; D gene ambiguous. The length of the CDR3 is 15 residues. CDR1 and CDR2 from the germline V gene are SEHNR and FQNEAQ (reference sequence). V was trimmed by 0 bases and J by 1 base, leaving 9 bases between them. Here the CDR3 reads CASSLAREGNTEAFF. CDR3 DNA sequence: TGTGCCAGCAGCTTAGCGAGGGAAGGGAACACTGAAGCTTTCTTT.